The 25 T cell receptor beta chains listed next were all sequenced from one sample in a study of T cells in Graves' hyperthyroidism and ophthalmopathy. TCR beta CDR3 region amplification was performed from RNA transcripts. The TCR CDR3 was amplified in a first-round RT-PCR using the HTBI primer set. TCRdb passed the multiplex PCR reads through MiXCR, listing each CDR3 protein once. The sample lists about 600,000 distinct CDR3 sequences, more than 15% occurring once. The source material was blood. The receptors derive from a woman in her forties with Graves' ophthalmopathy.

The chain carries TRBV7-9 and TRBJ2-3, with D perhaps matching TRBD2 (6 bases). The length of the CDR3 is 20 residues. The germline CDR1 and CDR2 sequences are SEHNR and FQNEAQ (reference sequence). Trimming removed 3 bases from V and 2 bases from J, with 27 bases in between. Here the CDR3 reads CASSLVRGRVPTTPTDTQYF. The CDR3, as DNA: TGTGCCAGCAGCTTGGTGCGGGGTAGGGTCCCCACCACCCCCACAGATACGCAGTATTTT.

This clonotype was seen more than once but under ten times. V gene TRBV12-3 or TRBV12-4 combines with J gene TRBJ2-2, with D possibly matching TRBD2 (6 bases). V lost 8 bases, J lost 7 bases, and 14 bases lay in between. The CDR3 consists of 13 residues. CDR3 sequence reads: CASSRERGGELFF. CDR3 in DNA: TGTGCCAGCTCCCGGGAGAGGGGCGGGGAGCTGTTTTTT.

The chain joins TRBV11-2 to TRBJ1-6; possible D gene TRBD1, 5 bases. V was cut by 5 bases and J by 5 bases, with 19 bases left in between. This CDR3 has 17 residues. In germline, CDR1 is SGHAT, CDR2 FQNNGV. The CDR3 here is CASSRVEGRGNNSPLHF. CDR3 coding DNA: TGTGCCAGCAGCCGAGTTGAGGGGAGAGGAAATAATTCACCCCTCCACTTT.

This clonotype was seen at least ten times. The V call is TRBV29-1, the J call TRBJ2-5; weak D call: TRBD1 (6 bases). In germline, CDR1 is SQVTM, CDR2 ANQGSEA. The ends were cut back, 7 bases at V and 5 bases at J, with 17 bases in the middle. This CDR3 spans 13 amino acids. Written as DNA, the CDR3 is TGCAGCGCCGGCCTCACAGGGCCTGAGACCCAGTACTTC. As protein: CSAGLTGPETQYF.

In its sample, this clonotype was seen many times. The genes are TRBV28 and TRBJ2-6, with a possible D match to TRBD1 (5 bases). Germline CDR1 reads MDHEN; CDR2 reads SYDVKM. The ends were cut back, 6 bases at V and 0 bases at J, with 21 bases in the middle. The CDR3 consists of 19 residues. The CDR3 nucleotides are TGTGCCAGCAGGCCAGGGTTTTTGGGCTTTAGCTCTGGGGCCAACGTCCTGACTTTC. Its protein product is CASRPGFLGFSSGANVLTF.

This clonotype has a count of ten or more. The V and J genes are TRBV7-8 and TRBJ2-1, with TRBD1 matching 9 bases. Germline CDR1 reads SGHVS; CDR2 reads FQNEAQ. V was pared by 5 bases and J by 6 bases, with 11 bases of the junction left unmatched. The CDR3 runs 16 residues. For the CDR3, the DNA is TGTGCCAGCAGCCCTACTGGGACAGGGAGTGCCAATGAGCAGTTCTTC. Its translation: CASSPTGTGSANEQFF.

This clonotype was recorded once. This chain uses TRBV2 with TRBJ1-4, with 8 bases lining up with TRBD1. Germline V lookup: CDR1 SNHLY, CDR2 FYNNEI. The length of the CDR3 is 11 residues. J lost 16 bases, V lost 6 bases, and 7 bases had no gene match. The CDR3 DNA sequence: TGTGCCAGCAGCTCAGGGGGCTCACCGTTTTTT. It yields the protein CASSSGGSPFF.

The gene calls are TRBV7-2 and TRBJ1-1; D is unresolved. Germline CDR1 reads SGHTA; CDR2 reads FQGNSA. This CDR3 region has 13 residues. Trimming left V 1 base short and J 2 bases short, with 5 bases between. Here the CDR3 reads CASSLESNTEAFF. The CDR3 DNA reads as TGTGCCAGCAGCTTAGAGTCCAACACTGAAGCTTTCTTT. The full variable domain, rest sourced from reference TRBV7-2 and TRBJ1-1, is GAGVSQSPSNKVTEKGKDVELRCDPISGHTALYWYRQSLGQGLEFLIYFQGNSAPDKSGLPSDRFSAERTGGSVSTLTIQRTQQEDSAVYLCASSLESNTEAFFGQGTRLTVV.

This clonotype was observed a single time. A read error is possible here, since a much larger clone lies one base away. The rearrangement links TRBV20-1 to TRBJ1-2; 8 nucleotides agree with TRBD1. The germline CDR1 and CDR2 sequences are DFQATT and SNEGSKA (reference sequence). CDR3 size: 13 residues. This chain's CDR3 is CGAREDRVYGYTF. The DNA for the CDR3 is TGCGGTGCTAGAGAGGACAGGGTCTATGGCTACACCTTC.

This clonotype was recorded many times. V gene TRBV29-1 combines with J gene TRBJ2-3, with 8 bases fitting TRBD2. CDR3 length: 17 amino acids. Germline CDR1 is SQVTM and CDR2 is ANQGSEA. V was pared by 4 bases and J by 6 bases, with 18 bases of the junction left unmatched. CDR3 in amino acids: CSVVTGGGVLTGDTQYF. CDR3 in DNA: TGCAGCGTTGTTACGGGAGGGGGGGTGTTAACCGGGGATACGCAGTATTTT.

The chain is built from TRBV4-1 and TRBJ2-2, with TRBD2 identical over 8 bases. Germline CDR1 is MGHRA and CDR2 is YSYEKL. This CDR3 spans 20 amino acids. V lost 4 bases, J lost 6 bases, and 22 bases stayed unmatched. CDR3 nucleotide sequence: TGCGCCAGCAGCCGATCCCTTAACGGGAGGGGGTGGAAATTTCCCGGGGAGCTGTTTTTT. Protein sequence: CASSRSLNGRGWKFPGELFF.

The table lists this clonotype with many counts. The chain employs TRBV11-1 and TRBJ2-3; 11 nucleotides agree with TRBD2. The junction had 4 bases not matched to a gene; V was cut back by 3 bases and J by 2 bases. The germline V gene has CDR1 SGHAT and CDR2 FQDESV (reference sequence). CDR3 length: 16 amino acids. In nucleotides, the CDR3 is TGTGCCAGCAGCTTCGGGACTAGCGGATCCACAGATACGCAGTATTTT. Its translation is CASSFGTSGSTDTQYF. The full variable domain, its missing parts supplied by reference TRBV11-1 and TRBJ2-3, is EAEVAQSPRYKITEKSQAVAFWCDPISGHATLYWYRQILGQGPELLVQFQDESVVDDSQLPKDRFSAERLKGVDSTLKIQPAELGDSAMYLCASSFGTSGSTDTQYFGPGTRLTVL.

This clonotype has ten or more counts. CDR3 amino acids: CASQEDLAKNIQYF. DNA for the CDR3: TGTGCCAGCCAAGAGGATTTAGCCAAAAACATTCAGTACTTC. The rearrangement joins TRBV28 to TRBJ2-4, with unresolved D. The CDR3 extends over 14 amino acids. Germline V gives CDR1 MDHEN, CDR2 SYDVKM. V lost 8 bases and J 0 bases, leaving 11 bases between the germline ends.

The sample holds a few counts of this clonotype. V is TRBV29-1 and J is TRBJ2-1; 7 nucleotides agree with TRBD2. V trimming: 6 bases; J trimming: 5 bases; junction bases outside the gene matches: 7. CDR1 is SQVTM and CDR2 is ANQGSEA in the germline V gene. The CDR3 runs to 13 residues. The CDR3 DNA reads as TGCAGCGTCGTGCTAGCGGTTAACAATGAGCAGTTCTTC. As protein: CSVVLAVNNEQFF.

This clonotype came up many times. CDR3 bases: TGCAGTGCTAGAGATGGGCAGTCCCTTGGCTACACCTTC. As protein: CSARDGQSLGYTF. The chain combines TRBV20-1 with TRBJ1-2, with D hard to call. V shed 0 bases and J shed 7 bases, with 12 bases lying between them. Per the germline V gene, CDR1 is DFQATT and CDR2 is SNEGSKA (reference sequence). The CDR3 totals 13 residues.

V usage is TRBV20-1 and J usage is TRBJ2-7; 11 bases are a match to TRBD2. The CDR3 contains 15 residues. V shed 2 bases and J 3 bases; nucleotides not matched to a gene: 6. CDR1 is DFQATT, CDR2 SNEGSKA, per germline (reference sequence). The CDR3 nucleotides read TGCAGTGCTAGACTAGCGGGGGGAGTTATCTACGAGCAGTACTTC. Translation gives CSARLAGGVIYEQYF.

This clonotype was observed at least ten times. The chain recombines TRBV6-1 with TRBJ1-5, with unresolved D. Trimming cost V 2 bases and J 4 bases, with 6 bases left between them. This CDR3 has 13 residues. Germline values: CDR1 MNHNS, CDR2 SASEGT. CDR3 amino acids: CASSERRNQPQHF. The DNA of the CDR3 is TGTGCCAGCAGTGAACGTAGGAATCAGCCCCAGCATTTT.

The V call is TRBV3-1, the J call TRBJ2-7; TRBD2 aligns across 11 bases. Germline V gene sequence: CDR1 LGHDT, CDR2 YNNKEL (reference sequence). This CDR3 is built from 16 residues. The V segment lost 2 bases and the J segment 7 bases; nucleotides outside the gene matches: 10. The CDR3 reads CASSQLTSGSPGEQYF. In DNA, the CDR3 is TGTGCCAGCAGCCAACTAACTAGCGGGAGTCCGGGAGAGCAGTACTTC.

This clonotype came up a few times. The rearrangement links TRBV10-3 to TRBJ1-5; 7 bases match TRBD1. V was clipped by 6 bases and J by 4 bases; unmatched bases: 6. Germline loops: CDR1 ENHRY, CDR2 SYGVKD. This CDR3 contains 14 residues. CDR3 bases: TGTGCCATCAGGGCGGGACAGACAAATCAGCCCCAGCATTTT. Translated, it gives CAIRAGQTNQPQHF.

This clonotype was seen ten or more times. The chain combines TRBV3-1 with TRBJ1-1, with D perhaps TRBD1 (6 bases). The CDR3 totals 14 residues. Trimming took 7 bases from V and 2 from J, leaving 14 bases between them. Germline values: CDR1 LGHDT, CDR2 YNNKEL (reference sequence). DNA of the CDR3: TGTGCCAGCACCCCCTGGGGGCGTAACACTGAAGCTTTCTTT. This encodes CASTPWGRNTEAFF.

This clonotype was counted a single time. V usage is TRBV9 and J usage is TRBJ2-1, with a possible D match to TRBD2 (5 bases). Trimming left V 5 bases short and J 0 bases short, with 9 bases between. From germline, CDR1 is SGDLS and CDR2 YYNGEE. The CDR3 has 14 residues. CDR3 DNA sequence: TGTGCCAGCAGGCCGGGAACCTCCTACAATGAGCAGTTCTTC. It codes for CASRPGTSYNEQFF. Filled out from reference TRBV9 and TRBJ2-1, the complete variable domain reads DSGVTQTPKHLITATGQRVTLRCSPRSGDLSVYWYQQSLDQGLQFLIQYYNGEERAKGNILERFSAQQFPDLHSELNLSSLELGDSALYFCASRPGTSYNEQFFGPGTRLTVL.

The sample holds a few counts of this clonotype. V and J are TRBV6-1 and TRBJ2-7; the D is unclear. V was cut by 10 bases and J by 6 bases, with 16 bases left in between. In germline, CDR1 is MNHNS, CDR2 SASEGT. This CDR3 spans 12 amino acids. This chain's CDR3 is CATIEESGEQYF. The CDR3 coding sequence is TGTGCCACGATTGAGGAGTCTGGCGAGCAGTACTTC.

This sequence joins TRBV5-1 and TRBJ1-4; possible D gene TRBD1, 6 bases. The CDR3 is made up of 14 amino acids. Germline assignment: CDR1 SGHRS and CDR2 YFSETQ. The V gene lost 2 bases and the J gene lost 5 bases, with 10 bases spanning the gap. CDR3 in amino acids: CASSFGQPNEKLFF. CDR3 DNA: TGCGCCAGCAGCTTCGGACAGCCGAATGAAAAACTGTTTTTT. Drawing the rest from reference TRBV5-1 and TRBJ1-4, the complete variable domain is KAGVTQTPRYLIKTRGQQVTLSCSPISGHRSVSWYQQTPGQGLQFLFEYFSETQRNKGNFPGRFSGRQFSNSRSEMNVSTLELGDSALYLCASSFGQPNEKLFFGSGTQLSVL.

This clonotype appeared a single time. The chain employs TRBV20-1 and TRBJ1-1; 7 bases align to TRBD1. Germline V gives CDR1 DFQATT, CDR2 SNEGSKA (reference sequence). This CDR3 has 16 residues. V shed 0 bases and J 5 bases; nucleotides not matched to a gene: 12. Here the CDR3 DNA reads TGCAGTGCTAGAGACCCCCACAGGGGAGGTGGGACTGAAGCTTTCTTT. Translating it yields CSARDPHRGGGTEAFF.

This clonotype has just one count. The genes are TRBV7-8 and TRBJ2-2, with D possibly matching TRBD2 (6 bases). Germline CDR1 is SGHVS and CDR2 is FQNEAQ. This CDR3 comprises 14 residues. Trimming pared 7 bases from V and 5 bases from J, leaving 14 bases between. CDR3 loop: CASKTGLTTGELFF. The DNA of the CDR3 is TGTGCCAGCAAGACGGGACTTACTACCGGGGAGCTGTTTTTT.